What follows is one T cell receptor beta chain and its context. Its target is unknown. Produced via immunoSEQ multiplex PCR; TCRdb's table is partial and in-frame only. Here the sample spans 45,000 to 50,000 clones, 88% being singletons. This entry comes from a study of a mutant IDH1 vaccine in newly diagnosed glioma. Study summary: Mean patient age was around 40 years; approximately 60% were male and around 40% female.

Germline CDR1 is MNHNS and CDR2 is SASEGT. This CDR3 region has 15 residues. Trimming cost V 4 bases and J 2 bases; bases outside gene matches: 3. The time point here: week 35, safety follow-up. The vaccine gave 300 ug of a 20-mer mutant IDH1 peptide subcutaneously per dose. Here the sequenced sample was PBMCs, taken from a glioma patient whose treatment included an IDH1 peptide vaccine. This receptor was identified in a woman aged 40 to 50 with glioma. The rearrangement links TRBV6-1 to TRBJ2-2; 8 nucleotides line up with TRBD1. In DNA form, the CDR3 reads TGTGCCAGCAGTGTGGACAGGGTAAACACCGGGGAGCTGTTTTTT. It is translated as CASSVDRVNTGELFF.